Each of the 25 T cell receptor beta chains below was sequenced from the same sample in a study of cytomegalovirus exposure and HLA in healthy donors. The primer mix had 60 Vbeta and 13 Jbeta primers. The protocol was immunoSEQ multiplex PCR, while the TCRdb copy is restricted to in-frame clones and leaves out a portion. The sample holds around 200,000 clones, around 79% seen once. Input material: PBMCs. All receptors derive from a young woman in good health and CMV-seronegative.

The chain has TRBV5-8 and TRBJ1-2; D uncertain. CDR3 length equals 13 residues. V was pared by 0 bases and J by 6 bases, with 9 bases between. CDR1 and CDR2 from the germline V gene are SGHTS and YDEGEE. The CDR3 protein is CASSLGPFDGYTF. The DNA of the CDR3 is TGTGCCAGCAGCTTGGGGCCTTTTGATGGCTACACCTTC.

The chain combines TRBV9 with TRBJ1-2; TRBD1 aligns across 9 bases. The germline V gene has CDR1 SGDLS and CDR2 YYNGEE. V was clipped by 3 bases and J by 0 bases; unmatched bases: 15. There are 19 residues in the CDR3. DNA of the CDR3: TGTGCCAGCAGCGCCGGAGGGACAGGGCGCTTTTCCTCTAACTATGGCTACACCTTC. Protein: CASSAGGTGRFSSNYGYTF.

The rearrangement uses TRBV7-8 and TRBJ2-7; D might be TRBD1 (6 bases). CDR1 and CDR2 (germline): SGHVS, FQNEAQ. With 6 bases removed from V and 4 bases from J, the gap between germline ends came to 22 bases. This CDR3 region has 16 residues. As DNA, the CDR3 is TGTGCCAGCAGACTAACCTCAGGGGAAAGCGCTTACGAGCAGTACTTC. The encoded protein is CASRLTSGESAYEQYF.

V gene TRBV6-6 combines with J gene TRBJ2-7; possibly TRBD1 for D (6 bases). CDR1 is MNHNY, CDR2 SVGAGI, per germline (reference sequence). Between the trimmed V and J ends, which lost 2 bases and 6 bases, there was a span of 8 bases. This CDR3 contains 12 residues. CDR3 nucleotide sequence: TGTGCCAGCAGTTACACAGGGAGCGAGCAGTACTTC. As protein: CASSYTGSEQYF.

The rearrangement uses TRBV7-9 and TRBJ2-7; 8 positions match TRBD1. V lost 3 bases and J lost 1; bases outside the gene matches: 2. The CDR3 sequence is 14 residues long. Germline V lookup: CDR1 SEHNR, CDR2 FQNEAQ (reference sequence). The CDR3 DNA is TGTGCCAGCAGCTTTGGACAGGGATCCTACGAGCAGTACTTC. It specifies CASSFGQGSYEQYF.

The chain couples TRBV7-8 to TRBJ2-7; 7 bases agree with TRBD1. The CDR3 runs to 15 residues. From germline, CDR1 is SGHVS and CDR2 FQNEAQ. V trimming: 4 bases; J trimming: 0 bases; junction bases outside the gene matches: 6. The CDR3 reads CASSYLQGISYEQYF. CDR3 nucleotides: TGTGCCAGCAGCTATTTACAGGGGATCTCCTACGAGCAGTACTTC. The complete variable domain, with remaining parts taken from reference TRBV7-8 and TRBJ2-7, reads GAGVSQSPRYKVAKRGQDVALRCDPISGHVSLFWYQQALGQGPEFLTYFQNEAQLDKSGLPSDRFFAERPEGSVSTLKIQRTQQEDSAVYLCASSYLQGISYEQYFGPGTRLTVT.

The chain links TRBV5-1 to TRBJ2-3; 8 positions match TRBD2. CDR3 size: 16 residues. Germline V gene data show CDR1 as SGHRS and CDR2 as YFSETQ. Trimming cost V 3 bases and J 6 bases; bases outside gene matches: 12. The CDR3: CASSSNSGDPPDTQYF. The CDR3 DNA is TGCGCCAGCAGCTCGAATAGCGGGGATCCTCCCGATACGCAGTATTTT.

This clone was observed a handful of times. J is TRBJ2-3 and V is TRBV6-1; TRBD2 might be the D (6 bases). The V gene's germline CDR1 is MNHNS and CDR2 SASEGT. Trimming stripped 6 bases from V and 0 bases from J, with 13 bases between. This CDR3 is built from 15 residues. CDR3 DNA sequence: TGTGCCAGCAGGATTCTAGCGACTAGCACAGATACGCAGTATTTT. This sequence encodes CASRILATSTDTQYF.

This clone was detected a few times. The chain couples TRBV28 to TRBJ2-4; 7 bases align to TRBD1. Germline loops: CDR1 MDHEN, CDR2 SYDVKM. This CDR3 comprises 17 residues. The V gene end was trimmed by 3 bases and the J gene end by 0 bases; junction bases not matched to a gene: 8. The DNA of the CDR3 is TGTGCCAGCAGTTTCCAGGGACAGACATTAGCCAAAAACATTCAGTACTTC. It encodes CASSFQGQTLAKNIQYF.

The chain combines TRBV7-3 with TRBJ2-6; TRBD2 agrees at 8 bases. After removal of 5 bases from V and 2 bases from J, the junction contained 5 bases not matched to a gene. The CDR3 is made up of 16 amino acids. CDR1 is SGHTA and CDR2 is FQGTGA in the germline V gene. This CDR3 reads CASSVSGGAGANVLTF. The CDR3 nucleotides are TGTGCCAGCAGCGTCTCGGGGGGGGCTGGGGCCAACGTCCTGACTTTC. Full variable domain (missing parts from reference TRBV7-3 and TRBJ2-6): GAGVSQTPSNKVTEKGKYVELRCDPISGHTALYWYRQSLGQGPEFLIYFQGTGAADDSGLPNDRFFAVRPEGSVSTLKIQRTERGDSAVYLCASSVSGGAGANVLTFGAGSRLTVL.

The gene calls are TRBV19 and TRBJ2-1, with 10 bases identical to TRBD2. There are 16 residues in the CDR3. CDR1 is LNHDA, CDR2 SQIVND, per germline (reference sequence). J was trimmed by 0 bases and V by 7 bases; bases with no gene match: 6. The CDR3 DNA reads TGTGCCAGTACGCCTAGCGGGAGTACCTCCTACAATGAGCAGTTCTTC. It codes for CASTPSGSTSYNEQFF.

V usage is TRBV10-1 and J usage is TRBJ1-3; D possibly corresponds to TRBD1 (5 bases). The length of the CDR3 is 15 residues. Trimming cost V 6 bases and J 1 base, with 13 bases left between them. CDR1 and CDR2 (germline): WNHNN, SYGVQD (reference sequence). The CDR3 DNA follows: TGCGCCAGCAGCGAAGACAGTAATTCTGGAAACACCATATATTTT. It specifies CASSEDSNSGNTIYF.

The chain carries TRBV9 and TRBJ1-4; 10 bases fit TRBD1. CDR3 length: 16 amino acids. Germline CDR1 and CDR2: SGDLS and YYNGEE. After removal of 4 bases from V and 6 bases from J, the junction contained 9 bases not matched to a gene. In nucleotides, the CDR3 is TGTGCCAGCAGCCCCGGGGACAGGGGCCGGTATGAAAAACTGTTTTTT. Its translation: CASSPGDRGRYEKLFF.

The gene calls are TRBV7-3 and TRBJ2-1; D might be TRBD1 (6 bases). The CDR3 covers 13 residues. CDR1 and CDR2 (germline): SGHTA, FQGTGA. Trimming cost V 5 bases and J 4 bases, with 9 bases left between them. The DNA of the CDR3 is TGTGCCAGCAGCCAAGACAGGTACAATGAGCAGTTCTTC. Translating it yields CASSQDRYNEQFF.

This sequence joins TRBV28 and TRBJ1-6; D is perhaps TRBD1 (5 bases). Germline CDR1 MDHEN, CDR2 SYDVKM. CDR3 size: 12 residues. V was shortened by 6 bases and J by 10 bases, with 10 bases between the two germline ends. The CDR3 loop is CASRGVGSPLHF. CDR3 bases: TGTGCCAGCAGAGGGGTAGGCTCACCCCTCCACTTT.

The chain carries TRBV27 and TRBJ1-1; 9 bases fit TRBD1. Losses at the gene ends were 9 bases for V and 3 bases for J; bases not matched to a gene: 2. This CDR3 region has 12 residues. Germline assignment: CDR1 MNHEY and CDR2 SMNVEV (reference sequence). As DNA, the CDR3 is TGTGCCAGTAGACAGGGGGACACTGAAGCTTTCTTT. Protein sequence: CASRQGDTEAFF.

To note about this clone: At the DNA level, this CDR3 is encoded by other sequences in the same sample as well. The gene calls are TRBV29-1 and TRBJ2-7; 8 positions agree with TRBD2. V was clipped by 7 bases and J by 1 base; unmatched bases: 6. The V gene's germline CDR1 is SQVTM and CDR2 ANQGSEA. The CDR3 extends over 13 amino acids. In DNA form, the CDR3 reads TGCAGCGCCGGGACTAGTGGTTCCTACGAGCAGTACTTC. It encodes CSAGTSGSYEQYF.

This chain uses TRBV7-9 with TRBJ2-7; the match to TRBD2 covers 7 bases. CDR3 length: 12 amino acids. V was clipped by 3 bases and J by 7 bases; unmatched bases: 3. Per germline, CDR1 SEHNR and CDR2 FQNEAQ (reference sequence). In DNA form, the CDR3 reads TGTGCCAGCAGCTTTGGGGGGGAGGAGCAGTACTTC. It specifies CASSFGGEEQYF.

The rearrangement joins TRBV7-9 to TRBJ2-7; possibly TRBD1 for D (5 bases). The CDR3 sequence is 11 residues long. The germline V gene has CDR1 SEHNR and CDR2 FQNEAQ (reference sequence). The V gene lost 4 bases and the J gene lost 4 bases, with 5 bases spanning the gap. The CDR3, as DNA: TGTGCCAGCAGCTGGACATACGAGCAGTACTTC. As protein: CASSWTYEQYF.

This chain connects TRBV19 to TRBJ2-7; a possible D gene is TRBD1 (6 bases). CDR3 length: 14 amino acids. Germline lookup yields CDR1 LNHDA and CDR2 SQIVND (reference sequence). V was pared by 5 bases and J by 0 bases, with 11 bases between. Written as DNA, the CDR3 is TGTGCCAGTAGTCGCCGGGACAACTCCTACGAGCAGTACTTC. It encodes CASSRRDNSYEQYF. Complete variable domain (other parts from reference TRBV19 and TRBJ2-7): DGGITQSPKYLFRKEGQNVTLSCEQNLNHDAMYWYRQDPGQGLRLIYYSQIVNDFQKGDIAEGYSVSREKKESFPLTVTSAQKNPTAFYLCASSRRDNSYEQYFGPGTRLTVT.

The chain joins TRBV4-2 to TRBJ2-1; possible D gene TRBD2, 5 bases. This CDR3 region has 19 residues. Germline V gene lookup returns CDR1 LGHNA and CDR2 YNFKEQ. Trimming removed 2 bases from V and 2 bases from J, with 22 bases in between. The CDR3 protein is CASSQRTTGERRTYNEQFF. CDR3 sequence (DNA): TGTGCCAGCAGCCAACGAACCACCGGGGAGAGACGAACCTACAATGAGCAGTTCTTC.

The V gene is TRBV10-3, the J gene TRBJ2-1, with 14 bases matching TRBD2. The J segment lost 9 bases and the V segment lost 10 bases, leaving 8 bases of the junction unmatched. Germline V gene data show CDR1 as ENHRY and CDR2 as SYGVKD. The CDR3 contains 14 residues. The CDR3 reads CATGTSGSRAEQFF. DNA for the CDR3: TGTGCCACCGGGACTAGCGGGAGTAGGGCTGAGCAGTTCTTC.

The chain recombines TRBV4-1 with TRBJ2-3, with 13 bases fitting TRBD2. Germline loops: CDR1 MGHRA, CDR2 YSYEKL. This CDR3 region has 18 residues. The V segment lost 4 bases and the J segment 0 bases; nucleotides outside the gene matches: 7. The CDR3 region is CASSLRTSGGTSTDTQYF. CDR3 sequence (DNA): TGCGCCAGCAGCCTTCGGACTAGCGGGGGTACTAGCACAGATACGCAGTATTTT.

The J gene is TRBJ1-1, the V gene TRBV27, with 10 bases matching TRBD1. This CDR3 is built from 15 residues. The V gene's germline CDR1 is MNHEY and CDR2 SMNVEV (reference sequence). V was pared by 5 bases and J by 6 bases, with 9 bases of the junction left unmatched. The CDR3 spells CASSLRGTGVSEAFF. CDR3 coding DNA: TGTGCCAGCAGTCTCCGCGGGACAGGGGTTTCTGAAGCTTTCTTT.

This chain uses TRBV10-1 with TRBJ2-2, with 8 bases fitting TRBD2. The CDR3 totals 14 residues. Trimming at V came to 6 bases and at J to 4 bases, leaving 4 bases not matched to a gene. Looked up from germline, CDR1 is WNHNN and CDR2 is SYGVQD (reference sequence). The DNA for the CDR3 is TGCGCCAGCAGGGAACTAGCGGTCACCGGGGAGCTGTTTTTT. It is translated as CASRELAVTGELFF.